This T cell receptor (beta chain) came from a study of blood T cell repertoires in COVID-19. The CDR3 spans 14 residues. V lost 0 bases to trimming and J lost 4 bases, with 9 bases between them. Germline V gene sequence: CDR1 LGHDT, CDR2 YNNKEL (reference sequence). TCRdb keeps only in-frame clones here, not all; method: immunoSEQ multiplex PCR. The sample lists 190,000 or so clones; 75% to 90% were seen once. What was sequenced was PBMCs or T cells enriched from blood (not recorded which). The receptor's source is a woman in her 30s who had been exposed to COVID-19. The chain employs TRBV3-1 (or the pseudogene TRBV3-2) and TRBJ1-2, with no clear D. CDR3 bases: TGTGCCAGCAGCCAAGATTGGTTCAGCTATGGCTACACCTTC. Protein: CASSQDWFSYGYTF.